A few counts support the clone carrying this T cell receptor beta chain. Germline values: CDR1 DFQATT, CDR2 SNEGSKA (reference sequence). The CDR3 consists of 15 residues. With V trimmed by 5 bases and J by 4 bases, 9 bases remained unmatched. This sample was included in a study of CD8 T cells in ankylosing spondylitis. TCRdb analysed the 5' RACE reads with MiXCR anew, one entry per CDR3 protein. Of roughly 130,000 distinct CDR3 sequences listed, 7% to 10% are singletons. The V gene is TRBV20-1, the J gene TRBJ2-2; 8 nucleotides match TRBD1. This receptor was identified in a male donor with ankylosing spondylitis. The sequenced sample was synovial fluid, either unsorted or a sorted T cell fraction (not recorded which). CDR3 amino acids: CSALSRGRSTGELFF. Here the CDR3 DNA reads TGCAGTGCTCTGTCCAGGGGGCGCAGCACCGGGGAGCTGTTTTTT.